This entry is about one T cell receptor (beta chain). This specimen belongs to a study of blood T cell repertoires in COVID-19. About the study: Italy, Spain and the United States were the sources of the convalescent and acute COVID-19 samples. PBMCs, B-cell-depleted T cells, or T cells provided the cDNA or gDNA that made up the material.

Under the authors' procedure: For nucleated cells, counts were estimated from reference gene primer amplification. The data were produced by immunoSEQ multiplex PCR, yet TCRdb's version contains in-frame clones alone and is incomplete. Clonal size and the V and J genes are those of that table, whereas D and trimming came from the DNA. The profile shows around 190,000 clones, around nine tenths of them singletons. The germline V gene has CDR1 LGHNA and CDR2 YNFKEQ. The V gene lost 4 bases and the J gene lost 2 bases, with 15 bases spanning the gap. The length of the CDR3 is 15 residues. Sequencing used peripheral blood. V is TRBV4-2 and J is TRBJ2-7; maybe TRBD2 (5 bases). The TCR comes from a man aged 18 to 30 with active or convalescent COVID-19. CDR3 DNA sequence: TGTGCCAGCAGCCCGAAAAGGACTGGGACCTACGAGCAGTACTTC. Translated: CASSPKRTGTYEQYF.